The present T cell receptor (beta chain) was sequenced within a study of blood T cell repertoires in COVID-19. Whole-study context: COVID-19 samples, acute and convalescent, were from the United States, Italy and Spain.

TCRdb keeps only in-frame clones here, not all; method: immunoSEQ multiplex PCR. Counted here are roughly 500,000 clones, 88% occurring once; the ten biggest clones make up about 2%. Assignment of participants to cohorts was predicated upon participant-reported clinical history. Two negative PCRs, clearance, or symptom resolution had been documented for recovered Cohort 3 donors. The specimen was PBMCs or T cells enriched from blood (not recorded which). This clonotype originated in a woman aged 40 to 50 who had recovered from COVID-19.

In nucleotides, the CDR3 is TGTGCCAGCAGGGGCGACAGTCGAAATCAGCCCCAGCATTTT. Amino acid sequence: CASRGDSRNQPQHF. V is TRBV2 and J is TRBJ1-5; D is possibly TRBD1 (5 bases). V shed 6 bases and J shed 4 bases, with 13 bases lying between them. The CDR3 sequence is 14 residues long. Germline V gives CDR1 SNHLY, CDR2 FYNNEI.